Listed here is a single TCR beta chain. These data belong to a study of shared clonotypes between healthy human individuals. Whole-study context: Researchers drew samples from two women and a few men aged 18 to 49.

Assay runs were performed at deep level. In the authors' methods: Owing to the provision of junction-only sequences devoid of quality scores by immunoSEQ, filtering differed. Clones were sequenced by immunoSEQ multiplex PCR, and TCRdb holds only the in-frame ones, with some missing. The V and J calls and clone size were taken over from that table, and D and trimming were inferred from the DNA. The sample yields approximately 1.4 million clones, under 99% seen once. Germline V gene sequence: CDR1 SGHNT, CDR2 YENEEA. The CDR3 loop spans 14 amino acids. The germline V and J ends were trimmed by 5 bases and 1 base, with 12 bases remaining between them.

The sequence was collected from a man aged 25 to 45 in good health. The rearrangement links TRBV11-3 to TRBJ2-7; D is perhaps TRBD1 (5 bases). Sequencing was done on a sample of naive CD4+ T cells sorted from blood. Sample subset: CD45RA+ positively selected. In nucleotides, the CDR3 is TGTGCCAGCAGCACGACAAGGGGATCCTACGAGCAGTACTTC. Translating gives CASSTTRGSYEQYF.